A selection of T cell receptor beta chains follows, all from one sample in a study of cytotoxic CD8 clonotypes in ibrutinib-treated CLL. Method: immunoSEQ multiplex PCR; TCRdb's copy keeps in-frame clones and lacks some. The data show tens of thousands of clones, with less than 75% seen just once and approximately 15% held by the top ten. The starting material was PBMCs, obtained after 12 months of ibrutinib treatment. The receptors were sampled from a human donor with chronic lymphocytic leukemia. CDR3s include the opening cysteine and the closing phenylalanine or tryptophan. The D gene is left open where the match is weak. The size field is filled for only some rows; it gives once, few, many or a size class.

j_call,clone_size,d_call,v_call,cdr3_nt,cdr3_aa
TRBJ2-3,NA,NA,TRBV11-3,TGTGCCAGCAGCTTAGATTATACAGATACGCAGTATTTT,CASSLDYTDTQYF
TRBJ2-1,once,NA,TRBV18,TGTGCCAGCTCACCAACGAGGCTGGACTCCATTGCTGAGCAGTTCTTC,CASSPTRLDSIAEQFF
TRBJ2-3,NA,TRBD2,TRBV7-6,TGTGCCAGCATCCCCGCGGGGGCAGATACGCAGTATTTT,CASIPAGADTQYF
TRBJ1-4,NA,NA,TRBV10-3,TGTGCCATCAGTGAAGGCGGGACAACTAATGAAAAACTGTTTTTT,CAISEGGTTNEKLFF
TRBJ1-6,medium-sized,NA,TRBV27,TGTGCCAGCAGTTTAGGGTCGAGGAGGTGGAATTCACCCCTCCACTTT,CASSLGSRRWNSPLHF
TRBJ1-1,NA,NA,TRBV5-1,TGCGCCAGCACCAACCAGGATGGAGGAACTGAAGCTTTCTTT,CASTNQDGGTEAFF
TRBJ1-5,few,TRBD1,TRBV27,TGTGCCAGCAGTTTATCGGGACAGGTCAATCAGCCCCAGCATTTT,CASSLSGQVNQPQHF
TRBJ2-1,NA,TRBD1,TRBV13,TGTGCCAGCAGCTCAAACCGGGACAGGGGTGGCAATGAGCAGTTCTTC,CASSSNRDRGGNEQFF
TRBJ1-2,NA,TRBD1,TRBV19,TGTGCCAGTAGGGCAACAGGGGGCCGTGGCTACACCTTC,CASRATGGRGYTF
TRBJ2-3,NA,NA,TRBV11-3,TGTGCCAGCAGCTTAGGCCTGATCGGAGAGGAGAGCACAGATACGCAGTATTTT,CASSLGLIGEESTDTQYF
TRBJ1-3,few,NA,TRBV5-4,TGTGCCAGCAGCACCCTCCTTGGGAACACCATATATTTT,CASSTLLGNTIYF
TRBJ1-1,NA,NA,TRBV5-4,TGTGCCAGCAGCTTGGCCTGGGGGGATGAAGCTTTCTTT,CASSLAWGDEAFF
TRBJ2-2,NA,NA,TRBV5-6,TGTGCCAGCAGCTTGGGGGAATTGAGGTTACCCGCGAACACCGGGGAGCTGTTTTTT,CASSLGELRLPANTGELFF
TRBJ2-7,NA,TRBD2,TRBV5-1,TGCGCCAGCAGCTTGGATCCTAGCGGACTCAACGAGCAGTACTTC,CASSLDPSGLNEQYF
TRBJ1-2,NA,NA,TRBV6-1,TGTGCCAGCAGTGACATCTCCGGCCGACAGGGCTACACCTTC,CASSDISGRQGYTF